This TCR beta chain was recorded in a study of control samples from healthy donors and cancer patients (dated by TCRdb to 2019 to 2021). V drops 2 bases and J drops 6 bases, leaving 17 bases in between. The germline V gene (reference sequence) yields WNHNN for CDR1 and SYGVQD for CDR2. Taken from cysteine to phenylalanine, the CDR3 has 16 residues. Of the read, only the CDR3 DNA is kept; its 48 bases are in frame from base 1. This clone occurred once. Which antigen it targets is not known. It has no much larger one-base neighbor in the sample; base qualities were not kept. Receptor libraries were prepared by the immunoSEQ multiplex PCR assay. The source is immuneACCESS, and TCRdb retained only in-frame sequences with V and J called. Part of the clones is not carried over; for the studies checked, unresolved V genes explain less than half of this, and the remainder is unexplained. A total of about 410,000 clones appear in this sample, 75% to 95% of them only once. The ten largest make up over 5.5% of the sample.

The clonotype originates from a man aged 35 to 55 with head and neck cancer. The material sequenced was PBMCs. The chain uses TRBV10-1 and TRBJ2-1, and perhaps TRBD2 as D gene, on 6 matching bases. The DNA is TGCGCCAGCAGTGAGCCGGGATTAGCGGCGCTCAATGAGCAGTTCTTC. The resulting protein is CASSEPGLAALNEQFF.